Detailed here is one T cell receptor (beta chain). Its antigen remains unidentified. At the Johns Hopkins FTIC core, DNA taken from cultured CD4+ T cells was sequenced by way of the Oncomine TCR Beta short-read assay. TCRdb itself ran the PCR reads through MiXCR, one entry per CDR3 protein. The sample has more than 5,500 distinct CDR3 sequences; roughly 52% are singletons. As to treatment: roughly 10-day PBMC culture with coronavirus spike peptide pools or control peptides (ViraFEST assay). Gathering of the CD4+ T cells, from the unexposed donor, took place before the COVID-19 pandemic (2011-2018). This sample was taken from a study of vaccination and CD4 T cells after COVID-19. Study-level information: Convalescents were six males and four females, two of them Hispanic.

What was sequenced was CD4+ T cells from blood, cultured in vitro. This TCR was recovered from a human donor in good health.

The CDR3: CSATFRAGSNQPQHF. CDR3 in DNA: TGCAGTGCCACGTTTAGGGCCGGCAGCAATCAGCCCCAGCATTTT. V is TRBV20-1 and J is TRBJ1-5; no firm D call. In germline, CDR1 is DFQATT, CDR2 SNEGSKA (reference sequence). The V and J ends lost 6 bases and 1 base respectively, with 16 bases between them. CDR3 length equals 15 residues.